One and the same sample provided the 29 T cell receptor beta chains below, sequenced in a study. TCRdb re-called the 5' RACE reads through MiXCR, storing one row per CDR3 protein. The sample consists of 45,000 to 55,000 distinct CDR3 sequences, about 24% of them appearing once. Input material: tumor-infiltrating naive CD4+ T cells sorted from the breast tumor. Subset denoted: naive CD4+ T cells, CD4+CD45RA+CD25-. These receptors were obtained from a female donor with breast cancer.

With regard to this clonotype: The conserved phenylalanine or tryptophan is not found at the CDR3 terminus, so this likely reflects a read error. The chain links TRBV27 to TRBJ1-2, with D uncertain. V was shortened by 6 bases and J by 2 bases, with 4 bases between the two germline ends. The germline gives CDR1 MNHEY, CDR2 SMNVEV (reference sequence). The CDR3 is 11 amino acids. The CDR3 nucleotides read TGTGCCAGCAGGGACAACTATGGCTACACCTCC. Translating it yields CASRDNYGYTS.

This clonotype was detected many times. The chain carries TRBV11-2 and TRBJ1-6, with D unresolved. The CDR3 extends over 13 amino acids. The ends were cut back, 3 bases at V and 9 bases at J, with 9 bases in the middle. Germline V gene lookup returns CDR1 SGHAT and CDR2 FQNNGV. The CDR3 spells CASSFRSASPLHF. Written as DNA, the CDR3 is TGTGCCAGCAGCTTTAGAAGTGCTTCACCCCTCCACTTT.

This clonotype has only a few counts. The chain carries TRBV12-3 or TRBV12-4 and TRBJ2-4, with 11 nucleotides matching TRBD2. The CDR3 loop spans 16 amino acids. The junction had 10 bases not matched to a gene; V was cut back by 4 bases and J by 8 bases. The CDR3 DNA follows: TGTGCCAGCAGTTCCTTAGCGGGAGGGCCCCGGGACATTCAGTACTTC. Residues: CASSSLAGGPRDIQYF.

The chain uses TRBV5-6 and TRBJ1-2; D unresolved. With 2 bases removed from V and 2 bases from J, the gap between germline ends came to 4 bases. The CDR3 is 12 residues long. CDR1 is SGHDT and CDR2 is YYEEEE in the germline V gene. The CDR3 nucleotides read TGTGCCAGCAGCTTCGGGAACTATGGCTACACCTTC. It specifies CASSFGNYGYTF.

In this sample, this clonotype turned up a few times. The gene calls are TRBV7-2 and TRBJ2-5, with D hard to call. This CDR3 contains 12 residues. CDR1 is SGHTA and CDR2 is FQGNSA in the germline V gene. Trimming removed 5 bases from V and 4 bases from J, with 8 bases in between. The CDR3 sequence: CASSPTRETQYF. As DNA, the CDR3 is TGTGCCAGCAGCCCAACGAGAGAGACCCAGTACTTC.

This clonotype was picked up a small number of times. CDR3 loop: CSAPSWGADTQYF. The CDR3 nucleotides are TGCAGTGCCCCCTCCTGGGGGGCAGATACGCAGTATTTT. This sequence joins TRBV20-1 and TRBJ2-3; a possible D gene is TRBD2 (6 bases). CDR3 length: 13 amino acids. V lost 6 bases and J lost 4, with 14 bases in between. Germline V gene lookup returns CDR1 DFQATT and CDR2 SNEGSKA (reference sequence).

V usage is TRBV9 and J usage is TRBJ1-3; D ambiguous. CDR1 is SGDLS, CDR2 YYNGEE, per germline. V lost 3 bases, J lost 2 bases, and 12 bases lay in between. The CDR3 runs 15 residues. CDR3 nucleotide sequence: TGTGCCAGCAGCGACTCGTGGGGAGCTGGAAACACCATATATTTT. Its protein product is CASSDSWGAGNTIYF. The whole variable domain, remainder taken from reference TRBV9 and TRBJ1-3, is DSGVTQTPKHLITATGQRVTLRCSPRSGDLSVYWYQQSLDQGLQFLIQYYNGEERAKGNILERFSAQQFPDLHSELNLSSLELGDSALYFCASSDSWGAGNTIYFGEGSWLTVV.

The V and J genes are TRBV5-1 and TRBJ2-5, with a tentative D call TRBD1 (5 bases). Germline lookup yields CDR1 SGHRS and CDR2 YFSETQ. The V end was cut by 3 bases, the J end by 2 bases, with 8 bases between. The CDR3 is 13 amino acids. The DNA of the CDR3 is TGCGCCAGCAGCTCAGGGCAGCAAGAGACCCAGTACTTC. It translates to CASSSGQQETQYF.

This clonotype was seen a single time. This chain uses TRBV7-9 with TRBJ2-3; the match to TRBD2 covers 11 bases. CDR1 is SEHNR, CDR2 FQNEAQ, per germline (reference sequence). Trimming at V came to 8 bases and at J to 7 bases, leaving 14 bases not matched to a gene. This CDR3 has 16 amino acids. The CDR3 sequence: CASVFVAGGTAYTQYF. CDR3 coding DNA: TGTGCCAGCGTTTTTGTAGCGGGAGGGACGGCGTATACGCAGTATTTT.

This rearrangement joins TRBV28 to TRBJ2-2; D may be TRBD1 (5 bases). The ends were cut back, 8 bases at V and 5 bases at J, with 21 bases in the middle. From germline, CDR1 is MDHEN and CDR2 SYDVKM. CDR3 length: 16 residues. The CDR3 here is CASGRTSGSTTGELFF. The CDR3 DNA reads as TGTGCCAGCGGTAGAACGTCAGGGTCAACAACCGGGGAGCTGTTTTTT.

Turning to this clonotype: A read error is likely, as this CDR3 ends without the conserved phenylalanine or tryptophan. The chain carries TRBV5-1 and TRBJ2-7; D might be TRBD1 (6 bases). This CDR3 is built from 12 residues. Germline assignment: CDR1 SGHRS and CDR2 YFSETQ. V was trimmed by 2 bases and J by 6 bases, leaving 9 bases between them. The CDR3 sequence is CASSFAGVEQYL. CDR3 coding DNA: TGCGCCAGCAGCTTCGCAGGGGTCGAGCAGTACCTC.

This clonotype has only a few counts. The chain links TRBV7-8 to TRBJ2-7; D perhaps matches TRBD1 (6 bases). From germline, CDR1 is SGHVS and CDR2 FQNEAQ. Between the trimmed V and J ends, which lost 1 base and 2 bases, there was a span of 6 bases. This CDR3 has 13 amino acids. The CDR3 coding sequence is TGTGCCAGCAGCTTAGACAGGGCCTACGAGCAGTACTTC. Amino acids: CASSLDRAYEQYF.

This clonotype appeared a few times. The CDR3 DNA reads TGTGCCAGCAGCCGGGACAGACAATTTTCAGCTTTCTTT. Translated, it gives CASSRDRQFSAFF. The chain links TRBV4-2 to TRBJ1-1; 7 nucleotides line up with TRBD1. CDR3 size: 13 residues. Germline CDR1 reads LGHNA; CDR2 reads YNFKEQ. With V trimmed by 4 bases and J by 10 bases, 9 bases remained unmatched.

The chain is built from TRBV7-9 and TRBJ2-3; D is ambiguous. V shed 3 bases and J shed 5 bases, with 6 bases lying between them. The germline CDR1 and CDR2 sequences are SEHNR and FQNEAQ (reference sequence). The CDR3 is 12 amino acids. CDR3 in DNA: TGTGCCAGCAGCTTTAAAGGAGATACGCAGTATTTT. Amino acid sequence: CASSFKGDTQYF.

To note about this clonotype: A much larger clone lies one base from this, so it may be a read error. V usage is TRBV15 and J usage is TRBJ1-1; D is undetermined. The V gene lost 5 bases and the J gene lost 6 bases, with 16 bases spanning the gap. Germline loops: CDR1 LNHNV, CDR2 YYDKDF (reference sequence). The CDR3 spans 14 residues. In DNA, the CDR3 is TGTGCCACCAGCCTAGGTAGACGGTCGGCTGAAGCTTTCTTT. As protein: CATSLGRRSAEAFF.

Comment on this clonotype: Relative to the germline gene, one junction end is altered; a read error may explain this. The chain links TRBV7-9 to TRBJ2-5; TRBD1 matches 7 bases. The CDR3 runs to 14 residues. Germline assignment: CDR1 SEHNR and CDR2 FQNEAQ (reference sequence). This chain's CDR3 is CACSPGQVQETQYF. The CDR3 nucleotides are TGTGCCTGCAGCCCAGGACAGGTCCAAGAGACCCAGTACTTC.

This clonotype was found many times. The chain couples TRBV7-2 to TRBJ2-5, with 8 bases identical to TRBD2. Germline V lookup: CDR1 SGHTA, CDR2 FQGNSA. CDR3 length: 17 amino acids. The V and J ends lost 2 bases and 4 bases, in that order; junction bases with no gene match: 12. This CDR3 is CASSLSGLAVSGETQYF. The CDR3 region has the DNA TGTGCCAGCAGCTTATCAGGACTAGCTGTTAGTGGAGAGACCCAGTACTTC.

This clonotype was counted only a few times. The chain uses TRBV5-1 and TRBJ1-1; 9 bases agree with TRBD1. J lost 4 bases, V lost 0 bases, and 7 bases had no gene match. CDR1 is SGHRS, CDR2 YFSETQ, per germline. The CDR3 has 16 residues. In DNA, the CDR3 is TGCGCCAGCAGCTTGGAGGGACAGGGAACGGGCACTGAAGCTTTCTTT. Residues: CASSLEGQGTGTEAFF.

This chain joins TRBV24-1 and TRBJ2-3; TRBD2 is a possible D gene (6 bases). This CDR3 has 16 residues. CDR1 and CDR2 from the germline V gene are KGHDR and SFDVKD. Trimming took 4 bases from V and 1 from J, leaving 14 bases between them. The CDR3 reads CATSDAKERGTDTQYF. The CDR3 DNA reads TGTGCCACCAGTGACGCCAAGGAGCGGGGCACAGATACGCAGTATTTT.

The chain employs TRBV5-1 and TRBJ2-5; D remains unclear. Germline CDR1 SGHRS, CDR2 YFSETQ. The CDR3 has 13 amino acids. V was trimmed by 0 bases and J by 5 bases, leaving 8 bases between them. In nucleotides, the CDR3 is TGCGCCAGCAGCTTGGCGCTGGAGGAGACCCAGTACTTC. Amino acid sequence: CASSLALEETQYF.

This clonotype has a single count. The chain carries TRBV12-3 or TRBV12-4 and TRBJ2-1, with 7 bases that match TRBD2. This CDR3 has 16 amino acids. V lost 7 bases to trimming and J lost 9 bases; unmatched junction nucleotides: 18. The CDR3 region has the DNA TGTGCCAGCACTAAAGCGGGACCCCGAGTCTTGGCTGAGCAGTTCTTC. This gives the protein CASTKAGPRVLAEQFF.

This clonotype was counted between two and nine times. The V gene is TRBV3-1, the J gene TRBJ1-1, with D uncertain. Trimming shortened V by 4 bases and J by 4 bases, and 10 bases separated the two germline ends. Germline lookup yields CDR1 LGHDT and CDR2 YNNKEL (reference sequence). CDR3 length equals 13 residues. CDR3 amino acids: CASSPHAATEAFF. The DNA of the CDR3 is TGTGCCAGCAGCCCCCATGCCGCCACTGAAGCTTTCTTT. The variable domain in full, with the rest retrieved from reference TRBV3-1 and TRBJ1-1, is DTAVSQTPKYLVTQMGNDKSIKCEQNLGHDTMYWYKQDSKKFLKIMFSYNNKELIINETVPNRFSPKSPDKAHLNLHINSLELGDSAVYFCASSPHAATEAFFGQGTRLTVV.

This clonotype was recorded a few times. At one end the junction does not follow the germline gene, possibly because of a read error. This chain connects TRBV6-1 to TRBJ2-5; D tentatively reads TRBD1 or TRBD2 (7 bases each). The CDR3 is made up of 12 amino acids. Looked up from germline, CDR1 is MNHNS and CDR2 is SASEGT. The CDR3 loop reads CASNRGGETLYF. CDR3 nucleotide sequence: TGTGCCAGCAACAGGGGAGGGGAGACCCTGTACTTC.

In this sample, this clonotype turned up many times. V and J are TRBV4-1 and TRBJ1-2, with 8 nucleotides matching TRBD1. V trimming: 4 bases; J trimming: 8 bases; junction bases outside the gene matches: 9. The CDR3 is 14 residues long. Germline CDR1 is MGHRA and CDR2 is YSYEKL. CDR3 region: CASSLRTGTVGYTF. The CDR3, as DNA: TGCGCCAGCAGCCTACGGACAGGGACGGTGGGCTACACCTTC.

This clonotype showed up just a few times. The chain joins TRBV5-5 to TRBJ2-1; a weak D match, TRBD2 (6 bases). This CDR3 has 15 amino acids. Looked up from germline, CDR1 is SGHKS and CDR2 is YYEKEE (reference sequence). Trimming left V 4 bases short and J 8 bases short, with 19 bases between. CDR3 nucleotide sequence: TGTGCCAGCAGCGGGGAGGAGCGATTCGAGGATGAGCAGTTCTTC. It specifies CASSGEERFEDEQFF.

This clonotype was observed a handful of times. The rearrangement links TRBV12-3 or TRBV12-4 to TRBJ1-1; the D gene is possibly TRBD1 (6 bases). The V end lost 6 bases, the J end lost 4 bases, and 15 bases lay between the germline ends. The CDR3 contains 14 residues. The CDR3 here is CASRAEGGGTEAFF. Written as DNA, the CDR3 is TGTGCCAGCAGAGCAGAGGGGGGAGGCACTGAAGCTTTCTTT.

A few counts support this clonotype. The chain links TRBV24-1 to TRBJ1-1, with D unresolved. Deletions cut 8 bases from V and 5 bases from J, with 20 bases between. This CDR3 is 15 amino acids long. Germline lookup yields CDR1 KGHDR and CDR2 SFDVKD. The CDR3: CATTSSDGSSTEAFF. CDR3 bases: TGTGCCACCACGTCCTCGGACGGTTCGTCTACTGAAGCTTTCTTT.

This clonotype showed up just a few times. The V gene is TRBV4-1, the J gene TRBJ2-1; D unclear. This CDR3 is built from 17 residues. Germline CDR1 reads MGHRA; CDR2 reads YSYEKL. V shed 1 base and J shed 6 bases, with 19 bases lying between them. The CDR3 spells CASSQVDLVPAGNEQFF. In DNA form, the CDR3 reads TGCGCCAGCAGCCAAGTCGATCTAGTCCCCGCTGGCAATGAGCAGTTCTTC.

The chain has TRBV5-1 and TRBJ1-1; no clear D gene. The V end lost 3 bases, the J end lost 0 bases, and 21 bases lay between the germline ends. CDR1 SGHRS and CDR2 YFSETQ come from the germline V gene. This CDR3 region has 18 residues. DNA for the CDR3: TGCGCCAGCAGCTCCGGGTTCCAATCCCACTCCTTGAACACTGAAGCTTTCTTT. It codes for CASSSGFQSHSLNTEAFF.